This T cell receptor (beta chain) was captured in a study of graft-versus-host responses after intestinal transplantation. About the research overall: The recipients all started with anti-thymocyte globulin induction and then took tacrolimus and steroids for 3 to 4 years. Regarding the study as a whole: Analysis identified GvH clones in recipient marrow, with some appearing first in ileum or blood. HvG clone declines early post-transplant were associated with peak circulating GvH levels.

Details on this clone: The antigen is undetermined.

The trim removed 6 bases at V and 3 bases at J, leaving 11 bases unmatched. The CDR3 has 16 amino acids. Germline V lookup: CDR1 MNHNY, CDR2 SVGAGI (reference sequence). Generated by immunoSEQ multiplex PCR, the TCRdb table keeps only in-frame clones and is missing some. Seen here are 100,000 to 140,000 clones, roughly 90% observed once, and the top ten hold 0.6% to 0.8%. The rearrangement joins TRBV6-6 to TRBJ2-7; 10 nucleotides align to TRBD2. The receptor's source is a human donor who was the organ donor for an intestinal transplant. Material: unstimulated CD4+ T cells sorted from spleen or lymph node cells, obtained before transplant. CDR3 residues: CASRRAGTSEYYEQYF. The CDR3 nucleotides read TGTGCCAGCAGGAGGGCCGGGACTAGCGAATACTACGAGCAGTACTTC.